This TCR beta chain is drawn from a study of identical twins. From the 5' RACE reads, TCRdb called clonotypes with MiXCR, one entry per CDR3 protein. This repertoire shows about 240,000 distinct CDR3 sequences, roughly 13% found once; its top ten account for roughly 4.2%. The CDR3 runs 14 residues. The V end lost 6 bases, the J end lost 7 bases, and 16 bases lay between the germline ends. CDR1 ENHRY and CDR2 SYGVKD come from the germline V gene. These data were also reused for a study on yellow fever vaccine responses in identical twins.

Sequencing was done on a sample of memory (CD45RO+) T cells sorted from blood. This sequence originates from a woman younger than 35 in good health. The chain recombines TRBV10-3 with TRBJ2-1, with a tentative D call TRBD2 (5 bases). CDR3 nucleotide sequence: TGTGCCATCAGCGACTTATCCGGGAAGAATGAGCAGTTCTTC. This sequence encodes CAISDLSGKNEQFF.